A selection of T cell receptor beta chains follows, all from one sample in a study of blood T cell repertoires in COVID-19. Repertoires were generated with immunoSEQ multiplex PCR, while TCRdb's copy carries only in-frame clones and drops some. The sample consists of approximately 300,000 clones, more than 75% of them appearing once. Sequences were obtained from PBMCs or T cells enriched from blood (not recorded which). The receptors were gathered from a woman between 18 and 29 years old who had recovered from COVID-19. The CDR3 runs from the conserved cysteine through the conserved F or W. Each record gives: J gene, D gene, CDR3 length, clone size, V gene, CDR3 DNA, CDR3 protein. D genes are given only for firm matches. Clone size is stated in some rows and not others, as once, few, many or a class when expanded.

TRBJ2-2 | TRBD1 | 19 | - | TRBV11-3 | TGTGCCAGCAGCTTATGCGGGACAGGGGGCCCCCTGAACACCGGGGAGCTGTTTTTT | CASSLCGTGGPLNTGELFF
TRBJ1-6 | - | 16 | - | TRBV25-1 | TGTGCCAGCAGTGAATCCACAGGGTCCTATAATTCACCCCTCCACTTT | CASSESTGSYNSPLHF
TRBJ2-2 | TRBD2 | 17 | - | TRBV3-1/TRBV3-2 | TGTGCCAGCAGCCAAGACGGCGCGGGGGACCACACCGGGGAGCTGTTTTTT | CASSQDGAGDHTGELFF
TRBJ1-2 | - | 14 | - | TRBV3-1/TRBV3-2 | TGTGCCAGCAGCCAAGCAGGGACTGACTATGGCTACACCTTC | CASSQAGTDYGYTF
TRBJ2-1 | - | 16 | - | TRBV24-1 | TGTGCCACCAGTGAATACAGGGCAAGCTCCTACAATGAGCAGTTCTTC | CATSEYRASSYNEQFF
TRBJ2-4 | - | 15 | - | TRBV6-5 | TGTGCCAGCAGTCCTTCACCGGGACAAAGTGGCATTCAGTACTTC | CASSPSPGQSGIQYF
TRBJ2-1 | TRBD2 | 17 | - | TRBV29-1 | TGCAGCGTTGAAGTGGGGCTAGCGGATTTCTGGAACAATGAGCAGTTCTTC | CSVEVGLADFWNNEQFF
TRBJ2-7 | TRBD1 | 15 | - | TRBV7-9 | TGTGCCAGCAGCTGGGGACAGGGGGCATCCTACGAGCAGTACTTC | CASSWGQGASYEQYF
TRBJ2-3 | TRBD1 | 17 | - | TRBV3-1/TRBV3-2 | TGTGCCAGCAGCCAGGTTTCTGGGACAGGGGGCACAGATACGCAGTATTTT | CASSQVSGTGGTDTQYF
TRBJ2-7 | - | 13 | - | TRBV4-1 | TGCGCCAGCAGCCAATCGCCTAGGAGCGAGCAGTACTTC | CASSQSPRSEQYF
TRBJ1-1 | - | 14 | - | TRBV28 | TGTGCCAGCAGTTCCTGGACCCTAAGGGGAGAAGCTTTCTTT | CASSSWTLRGEAFF
TRBJ1-5 | - | 14 | - | TRBV5-5 | TGTGCCAGCAGCTTGGAAGGGGGGGGACAGCCCCAGCATTTT | CASSLEGGGQPQHF
TRBJ1-5 | - | 15 | - | TRBV19 | TGTGCCAGTAGTATCTATGAGGGCGGGGGTCAGCCCCAGCATTTT | CASSIYEGGGQPQHF
TRBJ2-1 | TRBD2 | 16 | - | TRBV7-9 | TGTGCCAGCAGCCCGACCACTAGCGGGAGGTGGAATGAGCAGTTCTTC | CASSPTTSGRWNEQFF
TRBJ2-1 | TRBD2 | 19 | - | TRBV27 | TGTGCCAGCAGTTTATGGACTAGCGGGCAAACTGCCTCCTACAATGAGCAGTTCTTC | CASSLWTSGQTASYNEQFF
TRBJ1-2 | - | 11 | few | TRBV29-1 | TGCAGCGTTGCGGGGGACTATGGCTACACCTTC | CSVAGDYGYTF
TRBJ1-4 | - | 15 | - | TRBV5-5 | TGTGCCAGCAGTATTACGGGATCGGGCGTCGGAAAACTGTTTTTT | CASSITGSGVGKLFF
TRBJ2-7 | - | 18 | - | TRBV7-2 | TGTGCCAGCAGCTTTAGTAGCGGGGGACAGGTGATCTCCTACGAGCAGTACTTC | CASSFSSGGQVISYEQYF
TRBJ2-2 | TRBD2 | 15 | - | TRBV2 | TGTGCCAGCAGGGGACTAGCGGGGGGGACCGGGGAGCTGTTTTTT | CASRGLAGGTGELFF
TRBJ1-1 | - | 12 | once | TRBV6-1 | TGTGCCAGCAGTGAAGATGGGGGCAAGGCTTTCTTT | CASSEDGGKAFF
TRBJ1-1 | - | 13 | - | TRBV5-1 | TGCGCCAGCAGCTTTGTTGAGGGCACTGAAGCTTTCTTT | CASSFVEGTEAFF
TRBJ1-2 | - | 14 | - | TRBV6-5 | TGTGCCAGCAGGATAGACGGGGGTGCCTATGGCTACACCTTC | CASRIDGGAYGYTF
TRBJ1-1 | - | 12 | many | TRBV12-3/TRBV12-4 | TGTGCCAGCACCTGGGGGCTAACTGAAGCTTTCTTT | CASTWGLTEAFF
TRBJ1-1 | TRBD1 | 13 | - | TRBV10-3 | TGTGCCATCAGTACAGGGGTGGACACTGAAGCTTTCTTT | CAISTGVDTEAFF
TRBJ2-7 | TRBD1 | 15 | - | TRBV5-6 | TGTGCCAGCAGCGATTCCGGGACAGGGAATCACGAGCAGTACTTC | CASSDSGTGNHEQYF
TRBJ1-2 | - | 14 | - | TRBV9 | TGTGCCAGCACCGAAGGGGAGGCGCGCTATGGCTACACCTTC | CASTEGEARYGYTF
TRBJ2-5 | TRBD1 | 13 | - | TRBV2 | TGTGCCACCAAGAAGGGGGCAGAAGAGACCCAGTACTTC | CATKKGAEETQYF
TRBJ1-6 | - | 16 | - | TRBV6-5 | TGTGCCAGCAGTTACGTCCAGGGACACAATAATTCACCCCTCCACTTT | CASSYVQGHNNSPLHF
TRBJ2-3 | - | 15 | - | TRBV7-3 | TGTGCCAGCAGCTTAGGCGGTGGTAGCGCAGATACGCAGTATTTT | CASSLGGGSADTQYF